Listed here are 21 T cell receptor beta chains from one sample, sequenced in a study of blood T cells in healthy people across ages. Combining a sample-barcoded 5' primer with a J-beta primer mix, a second PCR ran for roughly 6 to 12 cycles. In TCRdb, the 5' RACE reads were re-called with MiXCR into one record per CDR3 protein. The sample consists of under 1,000,000 distinct CDR3 sequences, about half of them appearing once. Sequencing was performed on blood. The receptors originated from a man older than 75 in good health.

The rearrangement links TRBV28 to TRBJ2-7; D may be TRBD1 (5 bases). Germline CDR1 MDHEN, CDR2 SYDVKM. The V end was cut by 7 bases, the J end by 0 bases, with 13 bases between. The CDR3 runs to 14 residues. CDR3 loop: CASKRGPLSYEQYF. In nucleotides, the CDR3 is TGTGCCAGCAAAAGGGGTCCCCTCTCCTACGAGCAGTACTTC.

This chain uses TRBV7-2 with TRBJ2-3; TRBD2 agrees at 12 bases. J gave up 5 bases and V 5 bases, and 2 bases lay outside the gene matches. The CDR3 is 14 amino acids. Germline V gives CDR1 SGHTA, CDR2 FQGNSA. The CDR3 protein is CASSRLAGVDTQYF. In DNA, the CDR3 is TGTGCCAGCAGCCGACTAGCGGGAGTAGATACGCAGTATTTT.

Remarks on this clonotype: This may come from a read error, since a much larger clone is one base off. V usage is TRBV20-1 and J usage is TRBJ2-3; possible D gene TRBD2, 5 bases. The CDR3 is made up of 13 amino acids. The germline V gene encodes CDR1 DFQATT and CDR2 SNEGSKA (reference sequence). CDR3 nucleotide sequence: TGCAGTTCTAGAGATAGCGGCACAGATACGCAGTATTTT. Protein: CSSRDSGTDTQYF.

The chain links TRBV7-3 to TRBJ2-1; no firm D call. The CDR3 is 15 residues long. With 2 bases removed from V and 0 bases from J, the gap between germline ends came to 8 bases. Per the germline V gene, CDR1 is SGHTA and CDR2 is FQGTGA. CDR3 bases: TGTGCCAGCAGCTTAGGTGTGAGCTCCTACAATGAGCAGTTCTTC. Translated: CASSLGVSSYNEQFF.

V usage is TRBV12-3 or TRBV12-4 and J usage is TRBJ2-7; TRBD2 matches at 8 bases. The J call is in doubt because the DNA end fits TRBJ2-5 better. The CDR3 extends over 13 amino acids. The DNA for the CDR3 is TGTGCCAGCAGTTTGACTAGCGCCGAGACCCAGTACTTC. Its translation is CASSLTSAETQYF.

This clonotype was seen a few times. The chain employs TRBV10-3 and TRBJ1-3; 7 bases are a match to TRBD1. This CDR3 contains 16 residues. CDR1 is ENHRY and CDR2 is SYGVKD in the germline V gene. Trimming at V came to 4 bases and at J to 0 bases, leaving 6 bases not matched to a gene. The CDR3: CAISATGALSGNTIYF. The CDR3 DNA reads TGTGCCATCAGTGCCACAGGGGCCCTCTCTGGAAACACCATATATTTT.

The chain uses TRBV5-1 and TRBJ1-1, with D hard to call. V lost 2 bases and J lost 3, with 11 bases in between. Germline CDR1 and CDR2: SGHRS and YFSETQ. The CDR3 has 14 amino acids. The chain's CDR3 is CASSFGRADTEAFF. The CDR3 nucleotides are TGCGCCAGCAGCTTTGGTAGGGCGGACACTGAAGCTTTCTTT.

In its sample, this clonotype was seen many times. The chain links TRBV7-9 to TRBJ2-1; TRBD1 or TRBD2 may be the D gene (5 bases each). The CDR3 loop spans 14 amino acids. V was pared by 0 bases and J by 6 bases, with 9 bases between. Germline V gene sequence: CDR1 SEHNR, CDR2 FQNEAQ (reference sequence). CDR3 sequence (DNA): TGTGCCAGCAGCTTAGCCGGGACGACCAATGAGCAGTTCTTC. As protein: CASSLAGTTNEQFF. The whole variable domain, remainder taken from reference TRBV7-9 and TRBJ2-1, is DTGVSQNPRHKITKRGQNVTFRCDPISEHNRLYWYRQTLGQGPEFLTYFQNEAQLEKSRLLSDRFSAERPKGSFSTLEIQRTEQGDSAMYLCASSLAGTTNEQFFGPGTRLTVL.

The CDR3 protein is CASSHPQLAAVKVFF. The CDR3 DNA reads as TGTGCCAGCAGCCACCCCCAACTAGCGGCGGTAAAAGTGTTCTTC. This chain links TRBV6-5 with TRBJ2-1; 8 bases are a match to TRBD2. The germline V gene encodes CDR1 MNHEY and CDR2 SVGAGI. The CDR3 runs to 15 residues. The ends lost 6 bases at V and 15 bases at J; junction bases unmatched: 19.

This clonotype occurred a few times. The V gene is TRBV18, the J gene TRBJ2-5; 7 nucleotides agree with TRBD2. V shed 4 bases and J 1 base; nucleotides not matched to a gene: 6. The CDR3 spans 15 residues. Germline V gene lookup returns CDR1 KGHSH and CDR2 LQKENI. The CDR3 bases are TGTGCCAGCTCACGACGGGAGGATGGCCAAGAGACCCAGTACTTC. Amino acid sequence: CASSRREDGQETQYF.

The chain links TRBV29-1 to TRBJ2-5; no reliable D call. This CDR3 spans 13 amino acids. V shed 4 bases and J shed 3 bases, with 12 bases lying between them. Germline V gene data show CDR1 as SQVTM and CDR2 as ANQGSEA. The DNA of the CDR3 is TGCAGCGTTGGGGCGGTTACAAAAGAGACCCAGTACTTC. This codes for CSVGAVTKETQYF. The full variable domain, completed using reference TRBV29-1 and TRBJ2-5, is SAVISQKPSRDICQRGTSLTIQCQVDSQVTMMFWYRQQPGQSLTLIATANQGSEATYESGFVIDKFPISRPNLTFSTLTVSNMSPEDSSIYLCSVGAVTKETQYFGPGTRLLVL.

The chain employs TRBV6-5 and TRBJ1-2; a possible D gene is TRBD1 (6 bases). Germline V gene sequence: CDR1 MNHEY, CDR2 SVGAGI. Trimming removed 6 bases at V and 2 bases at J, with 13 bases between. This CDR3 contains 14 residues. The chain's CDR3 is CASRKTGQNYGYTF. Here the CDR3 DNA reads TGTGCCAGCAGAAAAACGGGACAAAACTATGGCTACACCTTC.

The chain carries TRBV29-1 and TRBJ1-4, with D possibly matching TRBD1 (5 bases). This CDR3 region has 16 residues. Germline values: CDR1 SQVTM, CDR2 ANQGSEA. The V end was cut by 2 bases, the J end by 0 bases, with 13 bases between. The CDR3 nucleotides read TGCAGCGTTGAACCTTTCTCGGGGGCAACTAATGAAAAACTGTTTTTT. Translation: CSVEPFSGATNEKLFF.

This rearrangement joins TRBV6-5 to TRBJ2-1; 8 nucleotides line up with TRBD2. From germline, CDR1 is MNHEY and CDR2 SVGAGI. V lost 6 bases and J lost 2; bases outside the gene matches: 6. This CDR3 is built from 15 residues. The CDR3 loop is CASRNAGGAYNEQFF. CDR3 bases: TGTGCCAGCAGAAACGCGGGGGGAGCCTACAATGAGCAGTTCTTC.

The V gene is TRBV6-5, the J gene TRBJ2-2; D uncertain. The CDR3 has 13 amino acids. Germline V gene data show CDR1 as MNHEY and CDR2 as SVGAGI. The V end lost 5 bases, the J end lost 7 bases, and 11 bases lay between the germline ends. CDR3 protein: CASSAIIRGELFF. The CDR3 DNA follows: TGTGCCAGCAGTGCAATCATTCGCGGGGAGCTGTTTTTT.

This clonotype was detected a few times. This chain links TRBV11-3 with TRBJ2-3, with TRBD1 identical over 11 bases. Per the germline V gene, CDR1 is SGHNT and CDR2 is YENEEA. The V gene end was trimmed by 5 bases and the J gene end by 4 bases; junction bases not matched to a gene: 5. The CDR3 is made up of 15 amino acids. The CDR3 region is CASSPWTGGPDTQYF. For the CDR3, the DNA is TGTGCCAGCAGCCCTTGGACAGGGGGCCCAGATACGCAGTATTTT.

The chain recombines TRBV29-1 with TRBJ1-1; 9 positions match TRBD1. Germline CDR1 reads SQVTM; CDR2 reads ANQGSEA. The ends lost 3 bases at V and 1 base at J; junction bases unmatched: 15. The CDR3 totals 18 residues. The CDR3 DNA reads TGCAGCGTTGACAGAGCGACAGGGGGTGCCCGGGGGAACACTGAAGCTTTCTTT. This translates into CSVDRATGGARGNTEAFF.

This clonotype was seen ten or more times. CDR3 in DNA: TGTGCCAGCAGCTTACGGGGGGGTCAGCCCCAGCATTTT. Protein: CASSLRGGQPQHF. The chain couples TRBV7-2 to TRBJ1-5; a possible D gene is TRBD1 (5 bases). Germline V gene sequence: CDR1 SGHTA, CDR2 FQGNSA. V gave up 2 bases and J gave up 6 bases, with 8 bases separating them. This CDR3 is 13 amino acids long.

This clonotype occurred many times. The chain combines TRBV27 with TRBJ1-5, with no clear D. Germline V lookup: CDR1 MNHEY, CDR2 SMNVEV (reference sequence). Trimming removed 6 bases from V and 6 bases from J, with 12 bases in between. The CDR3 is 13 residues long. The CDR3 loop is CASSGSATQPQHF. The CDR3 DNA sequence: TGTGCCAGCAGCGGCTCAGCAACTCAGCCCCAGCATTTT.

This clonotype was found many times. The CDR3 DNA reads as TGTGCCAGCAGTCTACCGGGAGCAGGGACCCAGTACTTC. Translated, it gives CASSLPGAGTQYF. V and J are TRBV28 and TRBJ2-5, with D possibly matching TRBD2 (6 bases). The germline V gene encodes CDR1 MDHEN and CDR2 SYDVKM. Trimming left V 5 bases short and J 7 bases short, with 14 bases between. CDR3 size: 13 residues.

This sequence joins TRBV4-2 and TRBJ1-2, with D possibly matching TRBD1 (5 bases). CDR1 is LGHNA, CDR2 YNFKEQ, per germline. CDR3 length: 14 residues. Trimming left V 0 bases short and J 4 bases short, with 9 bases between. Here the CDR3 reads CASSQDSGPYGYTF. The CDR3 region has the DNA TGTGCCAGCAGCCAAGATTCGGGGCCCTATGGCTACACCTTC.